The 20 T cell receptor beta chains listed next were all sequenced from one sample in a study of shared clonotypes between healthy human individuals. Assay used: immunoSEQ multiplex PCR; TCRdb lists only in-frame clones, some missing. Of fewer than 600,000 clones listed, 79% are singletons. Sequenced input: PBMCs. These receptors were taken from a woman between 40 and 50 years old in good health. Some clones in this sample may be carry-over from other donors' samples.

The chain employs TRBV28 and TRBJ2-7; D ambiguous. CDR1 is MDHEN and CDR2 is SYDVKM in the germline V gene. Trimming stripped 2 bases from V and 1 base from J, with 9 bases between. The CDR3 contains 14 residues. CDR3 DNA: TGTGCCAGCAGTTTACCACACAGTTCCTACGAGCAGTACTTC. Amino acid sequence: CASSLPHSSYEQYF. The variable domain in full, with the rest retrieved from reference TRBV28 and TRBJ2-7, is DVKVTQSSRYLVKRTGEKVFLECVQDMDHENMFWYRQDPGLGLRLIYFSYDVKMKEKGDIPEGYSVSREKKERFSLILESASTNQTSMYLCASSLPHSSYEQYFGPGTRLTVT.

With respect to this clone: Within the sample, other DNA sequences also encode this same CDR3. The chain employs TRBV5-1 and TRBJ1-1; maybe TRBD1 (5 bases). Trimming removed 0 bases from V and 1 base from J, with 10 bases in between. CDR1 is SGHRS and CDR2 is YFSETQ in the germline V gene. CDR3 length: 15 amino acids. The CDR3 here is CASSLVWGQNTEAFF. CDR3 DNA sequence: TGCGCCAGCAGCTTGGTGTGGGGCCAGAACACTGAAGCTTTCTTT. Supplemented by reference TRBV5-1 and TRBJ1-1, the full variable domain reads KAGVTQTPRYLIKTRGQQVTLSCSPISGHRSVSWYQQTPGQGLQFLFEYFSETQRNKGNFPGRFSGRQFSNSRSEMNVSTLELGDSALYLCASSLVWGQNTEAFFGQGTRLTVV.

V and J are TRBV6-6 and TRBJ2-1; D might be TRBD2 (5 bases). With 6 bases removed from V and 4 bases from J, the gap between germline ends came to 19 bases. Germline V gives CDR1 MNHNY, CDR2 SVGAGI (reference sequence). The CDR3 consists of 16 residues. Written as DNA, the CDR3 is TGTGCCAGCAGCCGCCGTGGTGGCGGGCATTACAATGAGCAGTTCTTC. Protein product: CASSRRGGGHYNEQFF.

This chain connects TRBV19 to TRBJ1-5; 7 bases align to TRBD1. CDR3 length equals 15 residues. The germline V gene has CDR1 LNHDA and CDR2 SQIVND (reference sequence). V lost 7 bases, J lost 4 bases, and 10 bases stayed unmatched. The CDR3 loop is CASKSHGQDNQPQHF. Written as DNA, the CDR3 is TGTGCCAGTAAGTCCCACGGACAGGATAATCAGCCCCAGCATTTT.

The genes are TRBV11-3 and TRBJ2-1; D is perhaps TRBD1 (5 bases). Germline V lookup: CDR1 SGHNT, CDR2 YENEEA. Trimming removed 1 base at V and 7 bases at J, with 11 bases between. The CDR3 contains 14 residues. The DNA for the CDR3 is TGTGCCAGCAGCTTAGGATTCCAGGGAAATGAGCAGTTCTTC. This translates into CASSLGFQGNEQFF.

DNA for the CDR3: TGCGCCAGCAGCCCGGGGGATGGTTCACCCCTCCACTTT. Residues: CASSPGDGSPLHF. The gene calls are TRBV5-1 and TRBJ1-6; D might be TRBD1 (5 bases). Germline values: CDR1 SGHRS, CDR2 YFSETQ. V lost 4 bases, J lost 9 bases, and 11 bases lay in between. This CDR3 is built from 13 residues. Together with reference TRBV5-1 and TRBJ1-6, the CDR3 gives the full variable domain: KAGVTQTPRYLIKTRGQQVTLSCSPISGHRSVSWYQQTPGQGLQFLFEYFSETQRNKGNFPGRFSGRQFSNSRSEMNVSTLELGDSALYLCASSPGDGSPLHFGNGTRLTVT.

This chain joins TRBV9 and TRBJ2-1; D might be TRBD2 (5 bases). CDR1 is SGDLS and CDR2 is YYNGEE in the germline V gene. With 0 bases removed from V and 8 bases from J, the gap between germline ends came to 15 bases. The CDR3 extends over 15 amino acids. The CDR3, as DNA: TGTGCCAGCAGCGTAGGAGGGCTAGGAGGCGATGAGCAGTTCTTC. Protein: CASSVGGLGGDEQFF.

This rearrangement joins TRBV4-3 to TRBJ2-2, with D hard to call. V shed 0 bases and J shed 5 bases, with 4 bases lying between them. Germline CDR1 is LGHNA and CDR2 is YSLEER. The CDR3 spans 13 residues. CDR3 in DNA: TGCGCCAGCAGCCAAGATAGGACCGGGGAGCTGTTTTTT. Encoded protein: CASSQDRTGELFF.

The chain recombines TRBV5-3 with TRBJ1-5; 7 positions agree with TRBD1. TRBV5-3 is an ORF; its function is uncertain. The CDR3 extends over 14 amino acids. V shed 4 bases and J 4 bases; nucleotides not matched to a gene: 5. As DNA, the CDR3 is TGTGCCAGAAGCACTGAGACAGGGAATCAGCCCCAGCATTTT. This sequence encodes CARSTETGNQPQHF.

The CDR3 reads CASSLGGSNRNQPQHF. In DNA, the CDR3 is TGTGCCAGCAGCTTGGGGGGGTCGAACCGGAACCAGCCCCAGCATTTT. The V gene is TRBV5-4, the J gene TRBJ1-5; possibly TRBD1 for D (5 bases). The CDR3 is made up of 16 amino acids. V lost 0 bases and J 7 bases, leaving 17 bases between the germline ends. Germline loops: CDR1 SGHNT, CDR2 YYREEE (reference sequence).

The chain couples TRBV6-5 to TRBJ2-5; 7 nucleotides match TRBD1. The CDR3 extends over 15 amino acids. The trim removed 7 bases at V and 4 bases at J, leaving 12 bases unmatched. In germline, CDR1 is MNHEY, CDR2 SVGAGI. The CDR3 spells CASNARGRLRETQYF. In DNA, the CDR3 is TGTGCCAGCAACGCGAGGGGGCGATTAAGAGAGACCCAGTACTTC.

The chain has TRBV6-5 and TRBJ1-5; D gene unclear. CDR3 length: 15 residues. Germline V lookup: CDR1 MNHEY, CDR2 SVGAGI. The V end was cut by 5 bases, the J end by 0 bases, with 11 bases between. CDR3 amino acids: CASSPTVNSNQPQHF. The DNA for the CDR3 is TGTGCCAGCAGTCCCACGGTTAATAGCAATCAGCCCCAGCATTTT.

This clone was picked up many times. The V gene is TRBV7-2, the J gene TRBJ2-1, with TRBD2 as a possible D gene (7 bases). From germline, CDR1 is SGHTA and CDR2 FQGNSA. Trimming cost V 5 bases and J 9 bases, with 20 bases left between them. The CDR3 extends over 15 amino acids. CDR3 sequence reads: CASSPRGGWSLEQFF. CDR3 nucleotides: TGTGCCAGCAGCCCACGCGGGGGCTGGAGCCTTGAGCAGTTCTTC.

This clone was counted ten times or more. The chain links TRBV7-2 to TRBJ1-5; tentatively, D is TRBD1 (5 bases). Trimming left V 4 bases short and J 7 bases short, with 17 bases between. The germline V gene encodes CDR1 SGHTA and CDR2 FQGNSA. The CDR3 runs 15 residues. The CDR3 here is CASSSLLGGGQPQHF. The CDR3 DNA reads TGTGCCAGCAGCTCTCTGCTGGGGGGAGGGCAGCCCCAGCATTTT.

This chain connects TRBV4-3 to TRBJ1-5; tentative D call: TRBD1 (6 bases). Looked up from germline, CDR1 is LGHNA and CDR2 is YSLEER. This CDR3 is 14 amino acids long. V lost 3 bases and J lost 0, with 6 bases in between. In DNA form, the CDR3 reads TGCGCCAGCAGCCAGGGGGCTAGCAATCAGCCCCAGCATTTT. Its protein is CASSQGASNQPQHF.

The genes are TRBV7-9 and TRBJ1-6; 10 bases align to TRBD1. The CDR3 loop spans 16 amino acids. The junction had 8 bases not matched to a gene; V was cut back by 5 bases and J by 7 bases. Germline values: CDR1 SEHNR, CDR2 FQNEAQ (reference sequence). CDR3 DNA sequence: TGTGCCAGCAGCACCAGGACAGGGGGGAGGAATTCACCCCTCCACTTT. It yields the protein CASSTRTGGRNSPLHF.

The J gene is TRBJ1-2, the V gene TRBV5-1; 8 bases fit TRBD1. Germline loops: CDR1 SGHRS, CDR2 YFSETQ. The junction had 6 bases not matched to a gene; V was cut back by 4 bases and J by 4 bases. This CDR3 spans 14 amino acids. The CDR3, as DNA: TGCGCCAGCAGCGGATCAGGGGGCGGCTATGGCTACACCTTC. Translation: CASSGSGGGYGYTF.

CDR3 protein: CASSYFGVGSAYEQYF. CDR3 coding DNA: TGTGCCAGCAGTTACTTTGGTGTAGGGAGCGCGTACGAGCAGTACTTC. The chain has TRBV6-5 and TRBJ2-7, with D maybe TRBD2 (5 bases). Per germline, CDR1 MNHEY and CDR2 SVGAGI. CDR3 length: 16 amino acids. The V end lost 1 base, the J end lost 4 bases, and 17 bases lay between the germline ends.

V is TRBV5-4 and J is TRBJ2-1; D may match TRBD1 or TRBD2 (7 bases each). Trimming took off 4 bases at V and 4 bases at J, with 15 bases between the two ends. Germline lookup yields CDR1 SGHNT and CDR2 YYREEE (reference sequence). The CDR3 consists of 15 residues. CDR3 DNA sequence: TGTGCCAGCAGCCAGGGGGGGGTAAGGTACAATGAGCAGTTCTTC. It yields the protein CASSQGGVRYNEQFF. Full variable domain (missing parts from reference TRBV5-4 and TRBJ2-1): ETGVTQSPTHLIKTRGQQVTLRCSSQSGHNTVSWYQQALGQGPQFIFQYYREEENGRGNFPPRFSGLQFPNYSSELNVNALELDDSALYLCASSQGGVRYNEQFFGPGTRLTVL.

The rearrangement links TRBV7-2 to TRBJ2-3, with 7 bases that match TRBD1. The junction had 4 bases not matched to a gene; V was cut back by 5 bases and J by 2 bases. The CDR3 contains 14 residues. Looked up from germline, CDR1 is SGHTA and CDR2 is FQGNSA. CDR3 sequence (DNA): TGTGCCAGCAGCCATGGACAGGCCACAGATACGCAGTATTTT. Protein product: CASSHGQATDTQYF.